The 30 T cell receptor beta chains presented below share a single source sample, sequenced in a study of PD-1 blockade in classical Hodgkin lymphoma. The table came from immunoSEQ multiplex PCR; TCRdb's copy has only in-frame clones and leaves some out. The sample records over 15,000 clones, roughly 82% being singletons. Patients all relapsed after autologous stem cell transplantation, and there was variation in brentuximab vedotin exposure. The sample consisted of peripheral blood mononuclear cells (PBMCs), taken before the second cycle of nivolumab. Receptors originate from a human donor with classical Hodgkin lymphoma.

CDR3 residues: CASSAGPGGGKPQHF. The CDR3 DNA follows: TGTGCCAGCAGCGCGGGACCGGGAGGAGGGAAGCCCCAGCATTTT. This chain joins TRBV21-1 and TRBJ1-5. TRBV21-1 is noted as a pseudogene. CDR3 length: 15 amino acids.

The count of this clone is one. V and J are TRBV7-2 and TRBJ1-2; weak D call: TRBD1 (5 bases). CDR1 is SGHTA, CDR2 FQGNSA, per germline. Trimming cost V 7 bases and J 0 bases, with 9 bases left between them. CDR3 length equals 13 residues. This chain's CDR3 is CASTMDTNYGYTF. CDR3 in DNA: TGTGCCAGCACTATGGACACTAACTATGGCTACACCTTC. Full variable domain (missing parts from reference TRBV7-2 and TRBJ1-2): GAGVSQSPSNKVTEKGKDVELRCDPISGHTALYWYRQSLGQGLEFLIYFQGNSAPDKSGLPSDRFSAERTGGSVSTLTIQRTQQEDSAVYLCASTMDTNYGYTFGSGTRLTVV.

This clone showed up just a few times. The gene calls are TRBV28 and TRBJ1-2; 8 bases agree with TRBD1. The CDR3 is made up of 13 amino acids. V was pared by 6 bases and J by 3 bases, with 3 bases of the junction left unmatched. The germline V gene has CDR1 MDHEN and CDR2 SYDVKM. The CDR3 protein is CASRKDRDYGYTF. CDR3 DNA: TGTGCCAGCAGAAAGGACAGGGACTATGGCTACACCTTC.

The V and J genes are TRBV2 and TRBJ2-1; a weak D match, TRBD2 (7 bases). Germline CDR1 SNHLY, CDR2 FYNNEI. V was cut by 6 bases and J by 9 bases, with 18 bases left in between. This CDR3 comprises 14 residues. This chain's CDR3 is CASRVQSGGGEQFF. Written as DNA, the CDR3 is TGTGCCAGCAGGGTTCAATCGGGGGGCGGTGAGCAGTTCTTC. The full variable domain, in which reference TRBV2 and TRBJ2-1 provide the parts outside the CDR3, is EPEVTQTPSHQVTQMGQEVILRCVPISNHLYFYWYRQILGQKVEFLVSFYNNEISEKSEIFDDQFSVERPDGSNFTLKIRSTKLEDSAMYFCASRVQSGGGEQFFGPGTRLTVL.

The V and J genes are TRBV28 and TRBJ1-2; D gene unclear. The germline V gene has CDR1 MDHEN and CDR2 SYDVKM. Between the trimmed V and J ends, which lost 5 bases and 6 bases, there was a span of 19 bases. The CDR3 is 15 residues long. The CDR3 region is CASSLGFPEPHGYTF. The DNA for the CDR3 is TGTGCCAGCAGTCTAGGCTTTCCCGAACCTCATGGCTACACCTTC.

The chain combines TRBV2 with TRBJ1-5; D is ambiguous. Per the germline V gene, CDR1 is SNHLY and CDR2 is FYNNEI. V lost 4 bases and J 6 bases, leaving 13 bases between the germline ends. The length of the CDR3 is 14 residues. The CDR3 protein is CASSVAGGFQPQHF. The CDR3 nucleotides read TGTGCCAGCAGTGTCGCGGGAGGTTTTCAGCCCCAGCATTTT.

The rearrangement uses TRBV19 and TRBJ1-5; TRBD1 is a possible D gene (6 bases). Germline lookup yields CDR1 LNHDA and CDR2 SQIVND (reference sequence). V gave up 3 bases and J gave up 6 bases, with 24 bases separating them. The CDR3 sequence is 18 residues long. CDR3 nucleotides: TGTGCCAGTAGTATTGTAGGACAGAGGCTTGGACTTGGTCAGCCCCAGCATTTT. It specifies CASSIVGQRLGLGQPQHF.

The rearrangement uses TRBV7-9 and TRBJ1-2; 7 positions agree with TRBD1. In germline, CDR1 is SEHNR, CDR2 FQNEAQ (reference sequence). V trimming: 5 bases; J trimming: 7 bases; junction bases outside the gene matches: 4. The CDR3 has 12 amino acids. The CDR3 is CASSLTGVGYTF. The CDR3 DNA is TGTGCCAGCAGCCTCACAGGGGTTGGCTACACCTTC.

CDR3 in DNA: TGTGCCAGAAGCTTCAGCGGGGGGTCCTACAATGAGCAGTTCTTC. This gives the protein CARSFSGGSYNEQFF. J is TRBJ2-1 and V is TRBV5-3; TRBD2 matches 9 bases. TRBV5-3 qualifies as an ORF whose function is uncertain. This CDR3 spans 15 amino acids. V dropped 2 bases and J dropped 1; count of bases not matched to a gene: 1.

The chain is built from TRBV7-2 and TRBJ2-2; TRBD1 matches 9 bases. This CDR3 spans 18 amino acids. Trimming took 6 bases from V and 1 from J; bases not matched to a gene: 12. In germline, CDR1 is SGHTA, CDR2 FQGNSA. DNA of the CDR3: TGTGCCAGCAGAACCGGGACAGGGTATTATGGGAACACCGGGGAGCTGTTTTTT. Its translation: CASRTGTGYYGNTGELFF.

The chain links TRBV7-9 to TRBJ1-2; TRBD1 is a possible D gene (6 bases). Germline V gene lookup returns CDR1 SEHNR and CDR2 FQNEAQ (reference sequence). The CDR3 is made up of 15 amino acids. The germline V and J ends were trimmed by 1 base and 4 bases, with 13 bases remaining between them. The CDR3 protein is CASSLVPDSRYGYTF. The CDR3, as DNA: TGTGCCAGCAGCTTAGTACCGGACAGCCGCTATGGCTACACCTTC.

A single count supports this clone. V gene TRBV7-2 combines with J gene TRBJ2-7; 9 bases agree with TRBD1. The CDR3 has 16 amino acids. Looked up from germline, CDR1 is SGHTA and CDR2 is FQGNSA. V gave up 5 bases and J gave up 3 bases; unmatched junction bases: 11. The CDR3 DNA follows: TGTGCCAGCAGCCATATTTACCGGGACAGGGACTACGAGCAGTACTTC. Protein sequence: CASSHIYRDRDYEQYF.

The CDR3 nucleotides are TGCGCCAGCATTTTATTGGACAGAGTTTATCAGCCCCAGCATTTT. This sequence encodes CASILLDRVYQPQHF. The chain employs TRBV10-1 and TRBJ1-5; weak D call: TRBD1 (6 bases). Looked up from germline, CDR1 is WNHNN and CDR2 is SYGVQD (reference sequence). The CDR3 covers 15 residues. The V end was cut by 7 bases, the J end by 5 bases, with 18 bases between.

In DNA, the CDR3 is TGTGCCAGCAGGTTTCACAATGAGCAGTTCTTC. This encodes CASRFHNEQFF. V usage is TRBV7-9 and J usage is TRBJ2-1, with D hard to call. CDR1 SEHNR and CDR2 FQNEAQ come from the germline V gene (reference sequence). V lost 6 bases to trimming and J lost 5 bases, with 5 bases between them. CDR3 length: 11 amino acids.

The J gene is TRBJ1-4, the V gene TRBV2; D is unclear. This CDR3 comprises 15 residues. With 2 bases removed from V and 2 bases from J, the gap between germline ends came to 9 bases. Germline V gene data show CDR1 as SNHLY and CDR2 as FYNNEI. The CDR3 is CASSELGGTNEKLFF. CDR3 in DNA: TGTGCCAGCAGTGAACTGGGAGGGACTAATGAAAAACTGTTTTTT.

CDR3 bases: TGTGCCAGCAGTCCTCCCCCGGGACTCAGTCAAGAGACCCAGTACTTC. It yields the protein CASSPPPGLSQETQYF. The J gene is TRBJ2-5, the V gene TRBV7-9; a possible D gene is TRBD2 (6 bases). Trimming left V 6 bases short and J 2 bases short, with 19 bases between. Germline values: CDR1 SEHNR, CDR2 FQNEAQ (reference sequence). The CDR3 spans 16 residues.

The chain employs TRBV7-9 and TRBJ2-5; TRBD1 agrees at 8 bases. This CDR3 has 15 amino acids. Germline-derived CDR1 and CDR2 are SEHNR and FQNEAQ (reference sequence). The J segment lost 4 bases and the V segment lost 3 bases, leaving 7 bases of the junction unmatched. This CDR3 is CASSFRDRPLETQYF. The CDR3 DNA reads as TGTGCCAGCAGCTTCCGGGACAGGCCTTTAGAGACCCAGTACTTC.

The J gene is TRBJ2-2, the V gene TRBV7-9; D unclear. This CDR3 is 13 amino acids long. Germline CDR1 reads SEHNR; CDR2 reads FQNEAQ (reference sequence). V lost 1 base and J 5 bases, leaving 5 bases between the germline ends. CDR3 region: CASSLDGTGELFF. The DNA for the CDR3 is TGTGCCAGCAGCTTAGACGGAACCGGGGAGCTGTTTTTT.

This clone has just one count. The chain has TRBV28 and TRBJ2-4, with a weak D call TRBD1 (6 bases). This CDR3 spans 18 amino acids. V gave up 5 bases and J gave up 0 bases, with 20 bases separating them. Germline CDR1 reads MDHEN; CDR2 reads SYDVKM. The CDR3 bases are TGTGCCAGCAGTGCCCGGGACACAGTCACCCTAGCCAAAAACATTCAGTACTTC. Translation gives CASSARDTVTLAKNIQYF.

The chain links TRBV19 to TRBJ2-2; D may be TRBD1 (6 bases). The CDR3 covers 15 residues. Germline V gives CDR1 LNHDA, CDR2 SQIVND (reference sequence). V was shortened by 10 bases and J by 6 bases, with 21 bases between the two germline ends. The CDR3 sequence: CATRTEGGKSGELFF. In DNA, the CDR3 is TGTGCCACCAGGACAGAGGGTGGAAAATCCGGGGAGCTGTTTTTT.

The rearrangement joins TRBV18 to TRBJ2-3; D might be TRBD1 (6 bases). The V end was cut by 4 bases, the J end by 4 bases, with 21 bases between. The CDR3 totals 17 residues. Germline CDR1 reads KGHSH; CDR2 reads LQKENI. Written as DNA, the CDR3 is TGTGCCAGCTCACAAACGGCTCCAGGGGCGATTGCAGATACGCAGTATTTT. This sequence encodes CASSQTAPGAIADTQYF.

The V gene is TRBV5-4, the J gene TRBJ2-3; possible D gene TRBD2, 6 bases. In germline, CDR1 is SGHNT, CDR2 YYREEE (reference sequence). This CDR3 region has 13 residues. V dropped 2 bases and J dropped 5 bases, with 9 bases sitting between them. The CDR3 sequence is CASSFGGIDTQYF. CDR3 nucleotides: TGTGCCAGCAGCTTCGGGGGTATAGATACGCAGTATTTT.

This chain links TRBV5-1 with TRBJ2-3; 8 nucleotides match TRBD2. CDR1 is SGHRS and CDR2 is YFSETQ in the germline V gene. Germline trimming cut 6 bases from V and 0 bases from J; bases unmatched to any gene: 12. This CDR3 is built from 17 residues. CDR3 sequence: CASNSGTQFPSTDTQYF. CDR3 sequence (DNA): TGCGCCAGCAATAGCGGGACACAATTCCCTAGCACAGATACGCAGTATTTT.

In DNA, the CDR3 is TGTGCCACGAGGGATAGGATGCCGAACACCGGGGAGCTGTTTTTT. This encodes CATRDRMPNTGELFF. The V and J genes are TRBV19 and TRBJ2-2; D is perhaps TRBD2 (5 bases). The CDR3 loop spans 15 amino acids. Between the trimmed V and J ends, which lost 10 bases and 0 bases, there was a span of 15 bases. Germline values: CDR1 LNHDA, CDR2 SQIVND (reference sequence).

The chain has TRBV2 and TRBJ2-7; perhaps TRBD2 as D (7 bases). Germline-derived CDR1 and CDR2 are SNHLY and FYNNEI. The CDR3 runs to 13 residues. Trimming left V 7 bases short and J 2 bases short, with 12 bases between. In DNA form, the CDR3 reads TGTGCCAGCAACGCGCGGGGGCCCTACGAGCAGTACTTC. Translation gives CASNARGPYEQYF.

For the CDR3, the DNA is TGTGCCAGCAGTCGGACAGATCTACGGGGCTACACCTTC. Residues: CASSRTDLRGYTF. J is TRBJ1-2 and V is TRBV6-5; D might be TRBD1 (6 bases). The CDR3 has 13 amino acids. V was shortened by 5 bases and J by 8 bases, with 15 bases between the two germline ends. CDR1 is MNHEY, CDR2 SVGAGI, per germline.

This chain links TRBV30 with TRBJ2-5, with D possibly matching TRBD2 (6 bases). V lost 0 bases and J lost 5, with 7 bases in between. Germline CDR1 is GTSNPN and CDR2 is SVGIG (reference sequence). This CDR3 comprises 12 residues. CDR3 bases: TGTGCCTGGAGTGTCGGGGGTGAGACCCAGTACTTC. Its translation is CAWSVGGETQYF.

In this sample, this clone turned up once. The chain is built from TRBV5-1 and TRBJ2-2; unclear D gene. This CDR3 region has 14 residues. Germline CDR1 reads SGHRS; CDR2 reads YFSETQ. The V end lost 4 bases, the J end lost 6 bases, and 13 bases lay between the germline ends. CDR3 sequence (DNA): TGCGCCAGCAGCACCTCGACACTGCCCGGGGAGCTGTTTTTT. It codes for CASSTSTLPGELFF.

V is TRBV5-4 and J is TRBJ1-4; D is uncertain. The CDR3 is 11 amino acids. Trimming removed 2 bases from V and 7 bases from J, with 3 bases in between. Germline lookup yields CDR1 SGHNT and CDR2 YYREEE (reference sequence). As DNA, the CDR3 is TGTGCCAGCAGCTTAGGTGAAAAACTGTTTTTT. Protein: CASSLGEKLFF.

The chain employs TRBV7-2 and TRBJ2-3; D ambiguous. Per the germline V gene, CDR1 is SGHTA and CDR2 is FQGNSA. Trimming removed 5 bases at V and 0 bases at J, with 15 bases between. The length of the CDR3 is 16 residues. The CDR3 sequence is CASSPSSAQSTDTQYF. The CDR3 bases are TGTGCCAGCAGCCCATCGTCGGCCCAGAGCACAGATACGCAGTATTTT. The whole variable domain, filled in from reference TRBV7-2 and TRBJ2-3, reads GAGVSQSPSNKVTEKGKDVELRCDPISGHTALYWYRQSLGQGLEFLIYFQGNSAPDKSGLPSDRFSAERTGGSVSTLTIQRTQQEDSAVYLCASSPSSAQSTDTQYFGPGTRLTVL.